These 14 T cell receptor beta chains originate from one sample sequenced in a study of early T cells in non-severe SARS-CoV-2 infection. TCRdb fed the 5' RACE reads into MiXCR, producing one record per CDR3 protein. The profile shows tens of thousands of distinct CDR3 sequences, under 6% of them singletons. The sequenced sample was whole blood. All receptors derive from an adult who was a healthcare worker with PCR-confirmed SARS-CoV-2 infection or an uninfected control (not recorded which).

Only a few counts were recorded for this clonotype. Being one base from a much bigger clone, this may be a read error. The CDR3 sequence is CASSSRGWRNTEAFF. The CDR3, as DNA: TGTGCCAGCAGTTCTCGGGGCTGGAGGAACACTGAAGCTTTCTTT. The V and J genes are TRBV12-3 or TRBV12-4 and TRBJ1-1; D possibly corresponds to TRBD1 (5 bases). Trimming left V 4 bases short and J 1 base short, with 13 bases between. This CDR3 spans 15 amino acids.

In this sample, this clonotype is medium-sized (0.01 to 0.1%). CDR3: CSVATTSASDTQYF. The DNA for the CDR3 is TGCAGCGTCGCGACGACTAGCGCTTCAGATACGCAGTATTTT. The chain combines TRBV29-1 with TRBJ2-3; the match to TRBD2 covers 8 bases. Looked up from germline, CDR1 is SQVTM and CDR2 is ANQGSEA. The V and J ends lost 6 bases and 4 bases, in that order; junction bases with no gene match: 9. The CDR3 loop spans 14 amino acids.

This clonotype was counted only a few times. This chain uses TRBV5-1 with TRBJ1-4; D unclear. The germline gives CDR1 SGHRS, CDR2 YFSETQ. Trimming pared 0 bases from V and 0 bases from J, leaving 6 bases between. The CDR3 contains 15 residues. CDR3 residues: CASSLGSATNEKLFF. DNA of the CDR3: TGCGCCAGCAGCTTGGGCAGTGCAACTAATGAAAAACTGTTTTTT.

This clonotype has ten or more counts. J is TRBJ2-3 and V is TRBV9; D uncertain. Per the germline V gene, CDR1 is SGDLS and CDR2 is YYNGEE. The V and J ends lost 2 bases and 3 bases respectively, with 4 bases between them. The CDR3 is 12 amino acids. CDR3 nucleotides: TGTGCCAGCAGCGTTGGTACAGATACGCAGTATTTT. Amino acid sequence: CASSVGTDTQYF.

This clonotype was counted ten times or more. The V call is TRBV12-3 or TRBV12-4, the J call TRBJ2-1; 9 bases are a match to TRBD2. The CDR3 totals 15 residues. Trimming cost V 7 bases and J 0 bases; bases outside gene matches: 4. DNA for the CDR3: TGTGCCAGCAAGGCGGGGGGGAGCTCCTACAATGAGCAGTTCTTC. Its translation is CASKAGGSSYNEQFF.

This clonotype was seen a few times. The chain couples TRBV4-3 to TRBJ2-7; D might be TRBD1 (6 bases). The germline V gene has CDR1 LGHNA and CDR2 YSLEER. Deletions cut 0 bases from V and 3 bases from J, with 12 bases between. The CDR3 is 15 residues long. The CDR3 region is CASSQDLTGYYEQYF. The CDR3 DNA reads TGCGCCAGCAGCCAAGATCTCACAGGGTACTACGAGCAGTACTTC.

The rearrangement joins TRBV20-1 to TRBJ2-7, with D perhaps TRBD1 or TRBD2 (5 bases each). This CDR3 is 13 amino acids long. V lost 3 bases to trimming and J lost 3 bases, with 12 bases between them. CDR1 and CDR2 from the germline V gene are DFQATT and SNEGSKA (reference sequence). CDR3 sequence reads: CSARRQGVYEQYF. The CDR3 DNA reads TGCAGTGCTAGGAGGCAGGGAGTCTACGAGCAGTACTTC.

This sequence joins TRBV3-1 and TRBJ1-5; D is uncertain. Germline CDR1 reads LGHDT; CDR2 reads YNNKEL (reference sequence). Trimming removed 2 bases at V and 3 bases at J, with 11 bases between. The CDR3 length is 15 residues. The CDR3 is CASSQTGRNNQPQHF. The CDR3 DNA reads as TGTGCCAGCAGCCAAACCGGACGGAACAATCAGCCCCAGCATTTT.

The sample holds many counts of this clonotype. This chain links TRBV5-1 with TRBJ2-5; D call uncertain. Trimming took off 4 bases at V and 1 base at J, with 2 bases between the two ends. Germline values: CDR1 SGHRS, CDR2 YFSETQ. The CDR3 totals 11 residues. CDR3 nucleotides: TGCGCCAGCAGCGTCCAAGAGACCCAGTACTTC. Encoded protein: CASSVQETQYF.

This clonotype has a count of ten or more. The gene calls are TRBV7-6 and TRBJ2-3; D possibly corresponds to TRBD1 (6 bases). This CDR3 comprises 17 residues. Per the germline V gene, CDR1 is SGHVS and CDR2 is FNYEAQ. The germline V and J ends were trimmed by 1 base and 4 bases, with 18 bases remaining between them. The CDR3, as DNA: TGTGCCAGCAGCTTAGTGGCCCCAACAGGGAACGCAGATACGCAGTATTTT. Translating it yields CASSLVAPTGNADTQYF.

This clonotype was detected ten times or more. V gene TRBV5-4 combines with J gene TRBJ2-3, with D possibly TRBD2 on 5 matching bases. Trimming cost V 0 bases and J 0 bases, with 8 bases left between them. Germline lookup yields CDR1 SGHNT and CDR2 YYREEE (reference sequence). The CDR3 length is 15 residues. DNA of the CDR3: TGTGCCAGCAGCTTGGCCGAGCGGAGCACAGATACGCAGTATTTT. Protein: CASSLAERSTDTQYF.

This rearrangement joins TRBV5-1 to TRBJ2-3; D ambiguous. The germline V gene has CDR1 SGHRS and CDR2 YFSETQ. The CDR3 runs to 11 residues. V was shortened by 7 bases and J by 4 bases, with 7 bases between the two germline ends. The CDR3 region is CASGAADTQYF. The CDR3 region has the DNA TGCGCCAGCGGCGCGGCAGATACGCAGTATTTT. The full variable domain, with the rest looked up from reference TRBV5-1 and TRBJ2-3, is KAGVTQTPRYLIKTRGQQVTLSCSPISGHRSVSWYQQTPGQGLQFLFEYFSETQRNKGNFPGRFSGRQFSNSRSEMNVSTLELGDSALYLCASGAADTQYFGPGTRLTVL.

In this sample, this clonotype turned up many times. This sequence joins TRBV6-1 and TRBJ1-4; perhaps TRBD1 as D (5 bases). CDR3 length equals 15 residues. The ends were cut back, 5 bases at V and 5 bases at J, with 15 bases in the middle. The germline V gene has CDR1 MNHNS and CDR2 SASEGT. As DNA, the CDR3 is TGTGCCAGCAGTCGTCAGGGTTCCTCAAATGAAAAACTGTTTTTT. This sequence encodes CASSRQGSSNEKLFF.

This chain joins TRBV29-1 and TRBJ2-5; 10 bases are a match to TRBD2. J was trimmed by 5 bases and V by 4 bases; bases with no gene match: 13. The CDR3 runs 16 residues. The germline V gene encodes CDR1 SQVTM and CDR2 ANQGSEA. CDR3 loop: CSVGGASGGHRETQYF. The CDR3 DNA reads as TGCAGCGTTGGGGGTGCTAGCGGGGGCCACAGGGAGACCCAGTACTTC.